Listed below are T cell receptor beta chains from one sample, sequenced in a study of blood T cell repertoires in COVID-19. The assay was immunoSEQ multiplex PCR, and TCRdb's table has in-frame clones only and misses some. Here the sample spans 200,000 to 250,000 clones, around 90% being singletons. Source material: PBMCs or T cells enriched from blood (not recorded which). The receptors were sampled from a man aged 18-30 years with acute COVID-19. Both conserved end residues are part of each CDR3. The D gene is left open where the match is weak. Part of the rows lack a size; the others show once, few, many or a class for expanded clones.

j_gene: TRBJ2-2; v_gene: TRBV7-9; abundance: -; d_gene: -; CDR3aa: CASPLATGELFF; CDR3nt: TGTGCCAGCCCCCTAGCAACCGGGGAGCTGTTTTTT
j_gene: TRBJ1-5; v_gene: TRBV28; abundance: -; d_gene: TRBD1; CDR3aa: CASNAPDRRQPQHF; CDR3nt: TGTGCCAGCAACGCCCCGGACAGGAGACAGCCCCAGCATTTT
j_gene: TRBJ2-3; v_gene: TRBV7-9; abundance: -; d_gene: -; CDR3aa: CASSLEREGADTQYF; CDR3nt: TGTGCCAGCAGCTTAGAGAGAGAGGGGGCAGATACGCAGTATTTT
j_gene: TRBJ2-1; v_gene: TRBV7-2; abundance: -; d_gene: TRBD2; CDR3aa: CASSLVAGIYNEQFF; CDR3nt: TGTGCCAGCAGCTTAGTAGCGGGAATCTACAATGAGCAGTTCTTC
j_gene: TRBJ2-6; v_gene: TRBV24-1; abundance: -; d_gene: -; CDR3aa: CATSDADGFSGANVLTF; CDR3nt: TGTGCCACCAGTGATGCAGACGGGTTCTCTGGGGCCAACGTCCTGACTTTC
j_gene: TRBJ1-1; v_gene: TRBV30; abundance: once; d_gene: -; CDR3aa: CAWSAQGYTEAFF; CDR3nt: TGTGCCTGGAGTGCACAGGGTTACACTGAAGCTTTCTTT
j_gene: TRBJ2-5; v_gene: TRBV28; abundance: -; d_gene: TRBD1; CDR3aa: CASSRRQGVEQETQYF; CDR3nt: TGTGCCAGCAGTCGACGACAGGGGGTAGAACAAGAGACCCAGTACTTC
j_gene: TRBJ1-6; v_gene: TRBV3-1/TRBV3-2; abundance: -; d_gene: -; CDR3aa: CASSLGFRAPLHF; CDR3nt: TGTGCCAGCAGTCTCGGTTTTCGAGCACCCCTCCACTTT
j_gene: TRBJ2-7; v_gene: TRBV5-1; abundance: -; d_gene: -; CDR3aa: CASSEQEGNEQYF; CDR3nt: TGCGCCAGCAGCGAGCAGGAGGGCAACGAGCAGTACTTC
j_gene: TRBJ1-1; v_gene: TRBV23-1; abundance: -; d_gene: TRBD1; CDR3aa: CASSLSQGANTEAFF; CDR3nt: TGCGCCAGCAGTCTGTCTCAGGGGGCGAACACTGAAGCTTTCTTT
j_gene: TRBJ1-4; v_gene: TRBV11-2; abundance: -; d_gene: TRBD1; CDR3aa: CASSFLPGTGLSTNEKLFF; CDR3nt: TGTGCCAGCAGTTTTCTTCCCGGGACAGGGCTATCAACTAATGAAAAACTGTTTTTT
j_gene: TRBJ2-7; v_gene: TRBV28; abundance: -; d_gene: TRBD2; CDR3aa: CASSTVFKWFSGTSEGEQYF; CDR3nt: TGTGCCAGCAGCACAGTGTTTAAGTGGTTCAGCGGGACTAGCGAGGGCGAGCAGTACTTC
j_gene: TRBJ2-7; v_gene: TRBV30; abundance: -; d_gene: -; CDR3aa: CAFQGRISYEQYF; CDR3nt: TGTGCATTTCAGGGGCGTATTTCCTACGAGCAGTACTTC
j_gene: TRBJ2-7; v_gene: TRBV4-1; abundance: -; d_gene: -; CDR3aa: CASRDFNSYEQYF; CDR3nt: TGCGCCAGCAGGGACTTTAACTCCTACGAGCAGTACTTC
j_gene: TRBJ1-1; v_gene: TRBV7-9; abundance: once; d_gene: TRBD1; CDR3aa: CASRLQGAPEAFF; CDR3nt: TGTGCCAGCAGACTCCAGGGGGCCCCTGAAGCTTTCTTT
j_gene: TRBJ1-1; v_gene: TRBV7-3; abundance: -; d_gene: -; CDR3aa: CASSLAPGARGLNTEAFF; CDR3nt: TGTGCCAGCAGCCTTGCCCCAGGGGCCCGAGGGTTGAACACTGAAGCTTTCTTT
j_gene: TRBJ1-6; v_gene: TRBV10-3; abundance: -; d_gene: TRBD1; CDR3aa: CAATPDRVNSPLHF; CDR3nt: TGTGCCGCCACCCCAGACAGGGTTAATTCACCCCTCCACTTT
j_gene: TRBJ2-3; v_gene: TRBV21-1; abundance: -; d_gene: -; CDR3aa: CASSKQADHDRLAIPSTDTQYF; CDR3nt: TGTGCCAGCAGCAAACAGGCCGACCACGACAGACTAGCGATCCCTAGCACAGATACGCAGTATTTT
j_gene: TRBJ1-1; v_gene: TRBV21-1; abundance: -; d_gene: -; CDR3aa: CASSKGALGTEAFF; CDR3nt: TGTGCCAGCAGCAAGGGCGCCTTGGGCACTGAAGCTTTCTTT
j_gene: TRBJ2-1; v_gene: TRBV6-5; abundance: -; d_gene: TRBD2; CDR3aa: CASSYSGLAENEQFF; CDR3nt: TGTGCCAGCAGTTACTCGGGACTAGCGGAAAATGAGCAGTTCTTC
j_gene: TRBJ2-1; v_gene: TRBV7-2; abundance: -; d_gene: TRBD2; CDR3aa: CASSASGGDYNEQFF; CDR3nt: TGTGCCAGCAGCGCGAGCGGGGGGGATTACAATGAGCAGTTCTTC
j_gene: TRBJ1-1; v_gene: TRBV11-2; abundance: -; d_gene: -; CDR3aa: CASSQGYDRPRVEAFF; CDR3nt: TGTGCCAGCAGCCAGGGCTACGACAGGCCCCGCGTTGAAGCTTTCTTT
j_gene: TRBJ1-2; v_gene: TRBV28; abundance: -; d_gene: TRBD1; CDR3aa: CASSPTGGGFYGYTF; CDR3nt: TGTGCCAGCAGCCCGACAGGGGGCGGATTCTATGGCTACACCTTC
j_gene: TRBJ2-1; v_gene: TRBV9; abundance: -; d_gene: -; CDR3aa: CASSVGGDLYNEQFF; CDR3nt: TGTGCCAGCAGCGTAGGGGGGGACTTGTACAATGAGCAGTTCTTC
j_gene: TRBJ1-1; v_gene: TRBV30; abundance: -; d_gene: -; CDR3aa: CAWSRLNTEAFF; CDR3nt: TGTGCCTGGAGTCGGTTGAACACTGAAGCTTTCTTT
j_gene: TRBJ1-1; v_gene: TRBV7-8; abundance: -; d_gene: -; CDR3aa: CASSTRQYHEAFF; CDR3nt: TGTGCCAGCAGCACCCGACAGTATCATGAAGCTTTCTTT
j_gene: TRBJ2-5; v_gene: TRBV30; abundance: -; d_gene: TRBD2; CDR3aa: CAWSSGSGRGTQYF; CDR3nt: TGTGCCTGGAGTTCTGGTAGCGGGAGAGGGACCCAGTACTTC
j_gene: TRBJ1-3; v_gene: TRBV21-1; abundance: -; d_gene: -; CDR3aa: CASSSRQGFAGNTIYF; CDR3nt: TGTGCCAGCAGCTCTCGACAGGGATTCGCTGGAAACACCATATATTTT
j_gene: TRBJ2-5; v_gene: TRBV6-5; abundance: -; d_gene: -; CDR3aa: CASSYGGRETQYF; CDR3nt: TGTGCCAGCAGTTACGGGGGCCGGGAGACCCAGTACTTC
j_gene: TRBJ2-5; v_gene: TRBV9; abundance: few; d_gene: -; CDR3aa: CASSVDQERGETQYF; CDR3nt: TGTGCCAGCAGCGTAGACCAGGAAAGGGGAGAGACCCAGTACTTC
j_gene: TRBJ2-2; v_gene: TRBV4-1; abundance: -; d_gene: -; CDR3aa: CASSRTLGRGNTGELFF; CDR3nt: TGCGCCAGCAGCCGAACCCTGGGGCGGGGGAACACCGGGGAGCTGTTTTTT
j_gene: TRBJ1-2; v_gene: TRBV12-3/TRBV12-4; abundance: -; d_gene: TRBD1; CDR3aa: CASSGTVSYGYTF; CDR3nt: TGTGCCAGCAGTGGGACAGTTTCCTATGGCTACACCTTC
j_gene: TRBJ1-3; v_gene: TRBV28; abundance: once; d_gene: -; CDR3aa: CASGLSDAGNTIYF; CDR3nt: TGTGCCAGCGGATTAAGCGATGCTGGAAACACCATATATTTT
j_gene: TRBJ1-1; v_gene: TRBV7-2; abundance: -; d_gene: -; CDR3aa: CASSLEGVPTEAFF; CDR3nt: TGTGCCAGCAGCTTAGAAGGGGTTCCCACTGAAGCTTTCTTT
j_gene: TRBJ2-3; v_gene: TRBV19; abundance: -; d_gene: TRBD2; CDR3aa: CASSISLAGGPRDTQYF; CDR3nt: TGTGCCAGTAGTATATCTCTAGCGGGAGGGCCAAGGGATACGCAGTATTTT
j_gene: TRBJ2-7; v_gene: TRBV3-1/TRBV3-2; abundance: -; d_gene: -; CDR3aa: CASSPRVAASYEQYF; CDR3nt: TGTGCCAGCAGCCCCCGGGTAGCGGCCTCCTACGAGCAGTACTTC
j_gene: TRBJ2-1; v_gene: TRBV2; abundance: -; d_gene: -; CDR3aa: CATTISGNEQFF; CDR3nt: TGTGCCACAACCATTTCCGGGAATGAGCAGTTCTTC
j_gene: TRBJ2-7; v_gene: TRBV7-9; abundance: -; d_gene: TRBD1; CDR3aa: CASSPGQGAYEQYF; CDR3nt: TGTGCCAGCAGCCCGGGACAGGGGGCTTACGAGCAGTACTTC
j_gene: TRBJ2-7; v_gene: TRBV2; abundance: -; d_gene: -; CDR3aa: CASSAPRIYEQYF; CDR3nt: TGTGCCAGCAGTGCCCCCAGGATTTACGAGCAGTACTTC
j_gene: TRBJ1-2; v_gene: TRBV11-3; abundance: -; d_gene: -; CDR3aa: CASSSLYISGSHQGNYGYTF; CDR3nt: TGTGCCAGCAGCTCATTGTACATCTCCGGGAGCCATCAGGGCAACTATGGCTACACCTTC
j_gene: TRBJ1-4; v_gene: TRBV9; abundance: -; d_gene: -; CDR3aa: CASSVAGTNNEKLFF; CDR3nt: TGTGCCAGCAGCGTAGCCGGGACTAATAATGAAAAACTGTTTTTT
j_gene: TRBJ1-1; v_gene: TRBV7-9; abundance: -; d_gene: -; CDR3aa: CASSPDGGVTEAFF; CDR3nt: TGTGCCAGCAGCCCAGACGGGGGTGTCACTGAAGCTTTCTTT
j_gene: TRBJ2-1; v_gene: TRBV4-1; abundance: few; d_gene: TRBD2; CDR3aa: CASSPTSGGYNEQFF; CDR3nt: TGCGCCAGCAGCCCAACTAGCGGGGGCTACAATGAGCAGTTCTTC
j_gene: TRBJ1-4; v_gene: TRBV30; abundance: -; d_gene: TRBD1; CDR3aa: CAWSPGQGGEKLFF; CDR3nt: TGTGCCTGGAGCCCAGGACAGGGAGGTGAAAAACTGTTTTTT
j_gene: TRBJ1-1; v_gene: TRBV7-8; abundance: once; d_gene: -; CDR3aa: CASRTYGKDEAFF; CDR3nt: TGTGCCAGCAGAACATACGGGAAAGATGAAGCTTTCTTT
j_gene: TRBJ2-1; v_gene: TRBV12-3/TRBV12-4; abundance: -; d_gene: -; CDR3aa: CASSRTDYNEQFF; CDR3nt: TGTGCCAGCAGTCGGACAGACTACAATGAGCAGTTCTTC
j_gene: TRBJ1-1; v_gene: TRBV19; abundance: -; d_gene: TRBD1; CDR3aa: CASSIRAGGITEAFF; CDR3nt: TGTGCCAGTAGTATCCGGGCAGGGGGCATCACTGAAGCTTTCTTT
j_gene: TRBJ2-2; v_gene: TRBV4-3; abundance: -; d_gene: TRBD1; CDR3aa: CASRQGINTGELFF; CDR3nt: TGCGCCAGCAGACAGGGGATTAACACCGGGGAGCTGTTTTTT
j_gene: TRBJ2-5; v_gene: TRBV6-5; abundance: -; d_gene: -; CDR3aa: CASSSEGHPQETQYF; CDR3nt: TGTGCCAGCAGTTCGGAGGGGCACCCACAAGAGACCCAGTACTTC
j_gene: TRBJ1-1; v_gene: TRBV28; abundance: few; d_gene: TRBD1; CDR3aa: CPGQESTEAFF; CDR3nt: TGTCCTGGACAGGAGAGTACTGAAGCTTTCTTT
j_gene: TRBJ2-4; v_gene: TRBV4-2; abundance: -; d_gene: -; CDR3aa: CASSPHVLLEAKNIQYF; CDR3nt: TGTGCCAGCAGCCCCCATGTATTGCTCGAGGCCAAAAACATTCAGTACTTC
j_gene: TRBJ1-1; v_gene: TRBV4-1; abundance: -; d_gene: -; CDR3aa: CASSQTPGTLNTEAFF; CDR3nt: TGCGCCAGCAGCCAAACCCCGGGAACCCTGAACACTGAAGCTTTCTTT
j_gene: TRBJ1-1; v_gene: TRBV7-2; abundance: -; d_gene: -; CDR3aa: CASSLGANTEAFF; CDR3nt: TGTGCCAGCAGCTTAGGGGCGAACACTGAAGCTTTCTTT
j_gene: TRBJ2-1; v_gene: TRBV3-1/TRBV3-2; abundance: -; d_gene: -; CDR3aa: CASSRRSGVHEQFF; CDR3nt: TGTGCCAGCAGCCGCCGCTCAGGGGTTCATGAGCAGTTCTTC